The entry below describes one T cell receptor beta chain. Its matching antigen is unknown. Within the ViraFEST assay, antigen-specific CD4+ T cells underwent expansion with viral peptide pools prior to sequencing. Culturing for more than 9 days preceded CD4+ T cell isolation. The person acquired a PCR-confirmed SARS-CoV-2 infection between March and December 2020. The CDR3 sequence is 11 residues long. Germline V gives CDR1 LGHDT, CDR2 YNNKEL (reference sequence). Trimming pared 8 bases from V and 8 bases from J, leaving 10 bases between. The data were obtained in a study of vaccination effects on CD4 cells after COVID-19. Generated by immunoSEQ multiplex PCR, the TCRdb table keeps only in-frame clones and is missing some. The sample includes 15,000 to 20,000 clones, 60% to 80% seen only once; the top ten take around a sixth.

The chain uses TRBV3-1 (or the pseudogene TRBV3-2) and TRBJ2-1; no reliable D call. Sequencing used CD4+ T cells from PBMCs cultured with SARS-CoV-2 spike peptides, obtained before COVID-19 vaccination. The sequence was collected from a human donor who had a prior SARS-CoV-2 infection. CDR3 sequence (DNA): TGTGCCAGCTCGGGTTGGGATGAGCAGTTCTTC. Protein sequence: CASSGWDEQFF.